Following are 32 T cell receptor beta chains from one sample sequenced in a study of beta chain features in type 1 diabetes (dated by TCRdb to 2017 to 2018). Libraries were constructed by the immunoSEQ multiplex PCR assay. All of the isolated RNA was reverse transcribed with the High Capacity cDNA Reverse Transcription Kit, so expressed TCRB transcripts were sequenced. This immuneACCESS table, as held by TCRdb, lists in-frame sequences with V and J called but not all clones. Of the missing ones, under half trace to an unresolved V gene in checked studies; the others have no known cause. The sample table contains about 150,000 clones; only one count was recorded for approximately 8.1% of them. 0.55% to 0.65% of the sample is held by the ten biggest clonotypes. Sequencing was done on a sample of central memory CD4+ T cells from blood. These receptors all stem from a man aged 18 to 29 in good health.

Here the CDR3 reads CASTLPRGTQYF. Here the CDR3 DNA reads TGTGCCAGCACTCTTCCTAGAGGGACCCAGTACTTC. This rearrangement joins TRBV5-8 to TRBJ2-5; the D is unclear. CDR3 length: 12 amino acids. Germline values: CDR1 SGHTS, CDR2 YDEGEE. Trimming left V 6 bases short and J 7 bases short, with 13 bases between.

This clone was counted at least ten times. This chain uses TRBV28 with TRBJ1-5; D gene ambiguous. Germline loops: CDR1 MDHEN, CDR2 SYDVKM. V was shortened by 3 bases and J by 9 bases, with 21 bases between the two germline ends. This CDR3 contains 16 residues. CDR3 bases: TGTGCCAGCAGTTTTAGGTCTTCACAGCCGTTGGGGCCCCAGCATTTT. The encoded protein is CASSFRSSQPLGPQHF.

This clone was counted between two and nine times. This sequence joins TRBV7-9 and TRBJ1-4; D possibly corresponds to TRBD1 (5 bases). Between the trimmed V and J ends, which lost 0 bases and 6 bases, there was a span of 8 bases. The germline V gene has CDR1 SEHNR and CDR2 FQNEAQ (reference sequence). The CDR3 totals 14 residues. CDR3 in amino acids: CASSLAQGYEKLFF. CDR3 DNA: TGTGCCAGCAGCTTAGCGCAGGGATATGAAAAACTGTTTTTT.

The CDR3 bases are TGTGCCAGCAGCTTAGAAGCGGGCCCCGTCGGGCAGTTCTTC. This translates into CASSLEAGPVGQFF. The chain joins TRBV7-9 to TRBJ2-1, with a weak D call TRBD2 (6 bases). V was trimmed by 1 base and J by 12 bases, leaving 16 bases between them. From germline, CDR1 is SEHNR and CDR2 FQNEAQ (reference sequence). The CDR3 contains 14 residues.

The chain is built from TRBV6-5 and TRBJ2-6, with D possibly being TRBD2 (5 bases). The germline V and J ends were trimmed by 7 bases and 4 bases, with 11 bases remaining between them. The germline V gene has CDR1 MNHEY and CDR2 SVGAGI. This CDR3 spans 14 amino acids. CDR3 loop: CASTRDSGANVLTF. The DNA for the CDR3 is TGTGCCAGCACTCGGGATTCCGGGGCCAACGTCCTGACTTTC.

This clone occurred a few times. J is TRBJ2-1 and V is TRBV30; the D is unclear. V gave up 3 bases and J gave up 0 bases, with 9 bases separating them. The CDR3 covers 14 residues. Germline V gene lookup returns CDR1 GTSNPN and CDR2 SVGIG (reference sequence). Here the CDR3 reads CAWRLTDSYNEQFF. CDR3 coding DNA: TGTGCCTGGAGATTAACAGACTCCTACAATGAGCAGTTCTTC.

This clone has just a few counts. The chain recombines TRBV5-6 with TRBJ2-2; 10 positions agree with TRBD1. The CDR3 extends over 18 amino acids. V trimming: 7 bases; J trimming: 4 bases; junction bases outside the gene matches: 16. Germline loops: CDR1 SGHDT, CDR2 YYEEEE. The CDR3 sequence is CASALLVGQGIITGELFF. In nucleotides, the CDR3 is TGTGCCAGCGCTCTGCTTGTGGGACAGGGGATTATCACCGGGGAGCTGTTTTTT.

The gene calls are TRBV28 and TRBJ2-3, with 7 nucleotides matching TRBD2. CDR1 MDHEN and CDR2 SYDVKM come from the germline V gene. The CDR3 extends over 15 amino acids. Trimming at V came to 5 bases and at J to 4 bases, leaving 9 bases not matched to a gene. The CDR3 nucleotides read TGTGCCAGCAGTCCTGGACTAGGGGAGGCAGATACGCAGTATTTT. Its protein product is CASSPGLGEADTQYF.

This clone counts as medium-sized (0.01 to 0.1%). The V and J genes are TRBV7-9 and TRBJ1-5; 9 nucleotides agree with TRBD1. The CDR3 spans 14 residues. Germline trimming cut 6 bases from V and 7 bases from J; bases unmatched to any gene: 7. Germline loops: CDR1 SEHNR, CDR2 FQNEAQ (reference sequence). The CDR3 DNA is TGTGCCAGCAGTCCACAGGGGGCTGGACAGCCCCAGCATTTT. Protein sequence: CASSPQGAGQPQHF.

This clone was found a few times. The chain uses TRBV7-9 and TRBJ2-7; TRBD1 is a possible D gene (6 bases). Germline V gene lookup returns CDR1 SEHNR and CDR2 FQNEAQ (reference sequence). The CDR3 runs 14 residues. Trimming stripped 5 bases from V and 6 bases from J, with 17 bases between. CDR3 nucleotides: TGTGCCAGCAGCCCTACGACGACAGGAGGCGAGCAGTACTTC. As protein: CASSPTTTGGEQYF.

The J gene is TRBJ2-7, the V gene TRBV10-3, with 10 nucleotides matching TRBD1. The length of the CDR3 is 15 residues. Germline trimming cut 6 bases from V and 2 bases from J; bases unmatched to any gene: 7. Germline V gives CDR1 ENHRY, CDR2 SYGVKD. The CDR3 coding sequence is TGTGCCATCAGGGCACCAGGACAGGGGGCCTACGAGCAGTACTTC. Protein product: CAIRAPGQGAYEQYF.

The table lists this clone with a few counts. As DNA, the CDR3 is TGTGCCATCCCCCGGGGCGCGGGGACCGGGGAGCTGTTTTTT. Protein product: CAIPRGAGTGELFF. The V call is TRBV10-3, the J call TRBJ2-2, with TRBD2 as a possible D gene (6 bases). There are 14 residues in the CDR3. The germline CDR1 and CDR2 sequences are ENHRY and SYGVKD. Trimming shortened V by 8 bases and J by 5 bases, and 15 bases separated the two germline ends.

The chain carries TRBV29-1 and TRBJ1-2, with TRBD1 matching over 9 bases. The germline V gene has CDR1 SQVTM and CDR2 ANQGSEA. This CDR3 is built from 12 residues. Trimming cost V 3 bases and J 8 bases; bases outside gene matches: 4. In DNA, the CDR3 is TGCAGCGTTGACGGACAGGGGTTGGGCTACACCTTC. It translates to CSVDGQGLGYTF. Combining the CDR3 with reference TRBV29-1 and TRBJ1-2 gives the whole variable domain SAVISQKPSRDICQRGTSLTIQCQVDSQVTMMFWYRQQPGQSLTLIATANQGSEATYESGFVIDKFPISRPNLTFSTLTVSNMSPEDSSIYLCSVDGQGLGYTFGSGTRLTVV.

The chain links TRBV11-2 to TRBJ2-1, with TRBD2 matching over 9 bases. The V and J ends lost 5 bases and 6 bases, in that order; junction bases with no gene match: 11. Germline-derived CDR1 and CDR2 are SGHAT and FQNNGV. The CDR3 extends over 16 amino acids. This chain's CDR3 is CASSQDRSGRLNEQFF. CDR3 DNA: TGTGCCAGCAGCCAAGATCGTAGCGGGAGACTCAATGAGCAGTTCTTC.

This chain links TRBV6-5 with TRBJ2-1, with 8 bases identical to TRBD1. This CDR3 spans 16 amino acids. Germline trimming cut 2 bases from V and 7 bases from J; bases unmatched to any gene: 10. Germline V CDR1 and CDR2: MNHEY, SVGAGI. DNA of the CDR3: TGTGCCAGCAGTTACCCTACAGGGGGTCCGAGGAATGAGCAGTTCTTC. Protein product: CASSYPTGGPRNEQFF.

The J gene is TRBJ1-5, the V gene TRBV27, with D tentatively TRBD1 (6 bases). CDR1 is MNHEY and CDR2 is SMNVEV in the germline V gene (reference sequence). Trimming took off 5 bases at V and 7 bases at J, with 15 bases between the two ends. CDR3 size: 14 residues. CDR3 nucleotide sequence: TGTGCCAGCAGTCCAAAGACAGGTAGGCAGCCCCAGCATTTT. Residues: CASSPKTGRQPQHF.

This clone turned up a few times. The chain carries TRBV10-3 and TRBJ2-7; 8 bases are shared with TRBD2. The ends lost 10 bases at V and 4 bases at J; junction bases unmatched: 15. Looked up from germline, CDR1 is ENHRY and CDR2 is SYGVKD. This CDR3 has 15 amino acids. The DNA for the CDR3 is TGTGCCAGCCTCTCAGTGGGAGCGGGGGCTTACGAGCAGTACTTC. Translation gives CASLSVGAGAYEQYF.

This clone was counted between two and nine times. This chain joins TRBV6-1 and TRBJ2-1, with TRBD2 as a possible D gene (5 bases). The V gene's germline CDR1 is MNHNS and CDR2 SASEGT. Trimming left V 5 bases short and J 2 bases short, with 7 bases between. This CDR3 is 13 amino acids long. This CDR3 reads CASSPGTYNEQFF. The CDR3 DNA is TGTGCCAGCAGTCCCGGGACCTACAATGAGCAGTTCTTC.

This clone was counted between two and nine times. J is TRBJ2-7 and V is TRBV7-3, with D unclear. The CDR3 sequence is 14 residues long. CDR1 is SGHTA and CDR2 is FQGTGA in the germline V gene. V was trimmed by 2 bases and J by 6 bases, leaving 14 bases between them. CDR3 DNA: TGTGCCAGCAGCTTAGGTGCCAATAGAGGCGAGCAGTACTTC. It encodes CASSLGANRGEQYF. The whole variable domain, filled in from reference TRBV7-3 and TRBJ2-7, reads GAGVSQTPSNKVTEKGKYVELRCDPISGHTALYWYRQSLGQGPEFLIYFQGTGAADDSGLPNDRFFAVRPEGSVSTLKIQRTERGDSAVYLCASSLGANRGEQYFGPGTRLTVT.

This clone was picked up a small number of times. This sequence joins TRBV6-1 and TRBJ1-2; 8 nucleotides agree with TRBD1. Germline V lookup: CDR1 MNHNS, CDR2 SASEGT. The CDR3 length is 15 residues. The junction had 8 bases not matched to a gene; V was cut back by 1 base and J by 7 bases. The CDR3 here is CASSEGQGYLGGYTF. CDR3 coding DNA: TGTGCCAGCAGTGAAGGACAGGGGTACCTCGGTGGCTACACCTTC.

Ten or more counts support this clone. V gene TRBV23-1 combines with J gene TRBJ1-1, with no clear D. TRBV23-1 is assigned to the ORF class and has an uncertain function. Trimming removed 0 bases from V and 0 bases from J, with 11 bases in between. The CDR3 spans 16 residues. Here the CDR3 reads CASSQSAGEVNTEAFF. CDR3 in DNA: TGCGCCAGCAGTCAATCCGCCGGGGAGGTGAACACTGAAGCTTTCTTT.

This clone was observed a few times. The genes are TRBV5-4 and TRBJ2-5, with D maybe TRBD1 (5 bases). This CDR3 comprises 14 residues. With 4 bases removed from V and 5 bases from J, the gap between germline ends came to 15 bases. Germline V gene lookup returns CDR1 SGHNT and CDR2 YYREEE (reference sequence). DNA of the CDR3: TGTGCCAGCAGCCGACGGCAGGGAAGGGAGACCCAGTACTTC. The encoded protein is CASSRRQGRETQYF.

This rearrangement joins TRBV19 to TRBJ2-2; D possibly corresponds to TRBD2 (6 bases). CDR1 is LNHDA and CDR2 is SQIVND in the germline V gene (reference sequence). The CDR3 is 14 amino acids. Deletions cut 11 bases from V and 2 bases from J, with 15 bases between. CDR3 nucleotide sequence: TGTGCCGCCTCTTCCGGGACTAACACCGGGGAGCTGTTTTTT. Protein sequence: CAASSGTNTGELFF. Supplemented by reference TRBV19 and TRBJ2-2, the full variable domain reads DGGITQSPKYLFRKEGQNVTLSCEQNLNHDAMYWYRQDPGQGLRLIYYSQIVNDFQKGDIAEGYSVSREKKESFPLTVTSAQKNPTAFYLCAASSGTNTGELFFGEGSRLTVL.

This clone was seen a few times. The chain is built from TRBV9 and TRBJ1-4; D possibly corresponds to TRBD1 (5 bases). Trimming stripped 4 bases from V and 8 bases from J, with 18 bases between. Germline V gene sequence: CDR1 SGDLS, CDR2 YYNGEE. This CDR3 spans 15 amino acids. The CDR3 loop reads CASSPLRGIKEKLFF. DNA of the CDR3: TGTGCCAGCAGCCCCCTACGGGGGATAAAGGAAAAACTGTTTTTT.

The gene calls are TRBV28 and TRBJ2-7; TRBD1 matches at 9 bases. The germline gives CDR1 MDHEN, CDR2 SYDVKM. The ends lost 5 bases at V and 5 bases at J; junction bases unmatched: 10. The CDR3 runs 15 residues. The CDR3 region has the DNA TGTGCCAGCAGTCTCGACCCTAGGACAGGGGACGAGCAGTACTTC. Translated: CASSLDPRTGDEQYF. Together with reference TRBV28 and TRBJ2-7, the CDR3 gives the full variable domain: DVKVTQSSRYLVKRTGEKVFLECVQDMDHENMFWYRQDPGLGLRLIYFSYDVKMKEKGDIPEGYSVSREKKERFSLILESASTNQTSMYLCASSLDPRTGDEQYFGPGTRLTVT.

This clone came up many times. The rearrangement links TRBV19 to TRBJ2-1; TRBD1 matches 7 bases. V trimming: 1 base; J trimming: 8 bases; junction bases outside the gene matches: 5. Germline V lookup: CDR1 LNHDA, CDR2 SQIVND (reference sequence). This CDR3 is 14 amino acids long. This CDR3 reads CASSIARDRDEQFF. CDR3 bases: TGTGCCAGTAGTATAGCCCGCGACAGGGATGAGCAGTTCTTC.

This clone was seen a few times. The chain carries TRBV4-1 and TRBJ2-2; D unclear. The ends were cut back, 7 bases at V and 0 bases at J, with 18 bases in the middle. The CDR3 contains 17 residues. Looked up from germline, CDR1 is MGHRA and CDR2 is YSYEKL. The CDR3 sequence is CASTPLGQFANTGELFF. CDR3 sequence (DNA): TGCGCCAGCACTCCACTGGGCCAGTTCGCGAACACCGGGGAGCTGTTTTTT.

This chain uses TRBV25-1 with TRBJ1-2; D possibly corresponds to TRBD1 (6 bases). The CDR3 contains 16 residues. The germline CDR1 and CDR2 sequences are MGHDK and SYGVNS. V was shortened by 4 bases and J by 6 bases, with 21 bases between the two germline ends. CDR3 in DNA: TGTGCCAGCAGTGGGCCCCCGGGGGGCCCCAACGATGGCTACACCTTC. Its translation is CASSGPPGGPNDGYTF.

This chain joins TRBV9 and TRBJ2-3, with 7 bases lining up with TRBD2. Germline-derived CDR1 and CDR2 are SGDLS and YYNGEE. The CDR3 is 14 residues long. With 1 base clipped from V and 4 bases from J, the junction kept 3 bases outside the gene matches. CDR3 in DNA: TGTGCCAGCAGCGTAATGGGGGGGGCAGATACGCAGTATTTT. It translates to CASSVMGGADTQYF.

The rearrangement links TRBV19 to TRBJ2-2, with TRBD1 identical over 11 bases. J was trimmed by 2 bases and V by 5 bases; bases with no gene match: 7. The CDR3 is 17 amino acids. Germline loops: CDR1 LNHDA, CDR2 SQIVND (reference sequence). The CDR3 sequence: CASSFERTGGNTGELFF. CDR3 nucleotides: TGTGCCAGTAGTTTTGAGCGGACAGGGGGCAACACCGGGGAGCTGTTTTTT.

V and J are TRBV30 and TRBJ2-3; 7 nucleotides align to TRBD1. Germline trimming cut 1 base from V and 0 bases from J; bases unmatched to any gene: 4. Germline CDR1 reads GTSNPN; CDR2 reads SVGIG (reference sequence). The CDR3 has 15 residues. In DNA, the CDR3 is TGTGCCTGGAGTGAGGGGACAGCCAGCACAGATACGCAGTATTTT. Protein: CAWSEGTASTDTQYF.

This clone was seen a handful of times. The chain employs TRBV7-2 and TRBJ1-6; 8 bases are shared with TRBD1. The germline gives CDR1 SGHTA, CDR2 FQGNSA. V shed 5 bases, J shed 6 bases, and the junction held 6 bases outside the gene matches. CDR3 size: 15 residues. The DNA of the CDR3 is TGTGCCAGCAGCACCCGGACAGGGCCTAATTCACCCCTCCACTTT. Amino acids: CASSTRTGPNSPLHF.